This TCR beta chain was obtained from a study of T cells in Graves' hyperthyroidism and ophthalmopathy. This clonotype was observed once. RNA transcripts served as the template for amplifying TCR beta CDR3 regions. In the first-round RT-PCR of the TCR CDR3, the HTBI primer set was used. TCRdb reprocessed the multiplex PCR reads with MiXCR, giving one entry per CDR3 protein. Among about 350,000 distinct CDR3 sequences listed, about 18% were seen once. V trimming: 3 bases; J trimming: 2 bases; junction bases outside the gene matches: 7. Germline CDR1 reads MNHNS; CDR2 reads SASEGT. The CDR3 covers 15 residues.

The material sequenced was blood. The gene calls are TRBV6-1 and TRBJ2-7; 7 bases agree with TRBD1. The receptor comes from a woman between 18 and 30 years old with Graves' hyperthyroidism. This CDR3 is CASSDDDTGAYEQYF. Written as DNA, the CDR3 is TGTGCCAGCAGTGATGACGATACAGGGGCCTACGAGCAGTACTTC.